This TCR beta chain originates from a study of blood T cell repertoires in COVID-19. Study details: Samples representing acute and convalescent COVID-19 were sourced from the United States, Italy and Spain. Nucleic acid was either cDNA or gDNA, and it came from T cells, B-cell-depleted T cells, or PBMCs.

Original analysis: How many nucleated cells were present was estimated from reference gene primer amplification. Assay used: immunoSEQ multiplex PCR; TCRdb lists only in-frame clones, some missing. From that table come the V and J calls and clone size; the DNA was used to work out D and trimming. This table has 69,000 or so clones, more than 80% appearing once. Followed longitudinally, the Seattle patients had been enrolled during active infection. J gave up 4 bases and V 5 bases, and 8 bases lay outside the gene matches. The CDR3 is 15 amino acids. The germline CDR1 and CDR2 sequences are SGHKS and YYEKEE (reference sequence).

This TCR was recovered from a man aged 45 to 65 with COVID-19, enrolled during active disease. Sequencing used peripheral blood. V and J are TRBV5-5 and TRBJ2-2, with 7 nucleotides matching TRBD2. Here the CDR3 DNA reads TGTGCCAGCAGTTTTAGGGGAGGGCGCACCGGGGAGCTGTTTTTT. It translates to CASSFRGGRTGELFF. The full variable domain, completed using reference TRBV5-5 and TRBJ2-2, is DAGVTQSPTHLIKTRGQQVTLRCSPISGHKSVSWYQQVLGQGPQFIFQYYEKEERGRGNFPDRFSARQFPNYSSELNVNALLLGDSALYLCASSFRGGRTGELFFGEGSRLTVL.